Given below is one TCR beta chain in context. Profiling relied on immunoSEQ multiplex PCR, and the TCRdb table lists in-frame clones only, not all of them. The sample has tens of thousands of clones; about 82% are singletons. The record originates from a study of radiation and T cells in renal cell carcinoma. As for time point: blood 4 weeks post-SBRT, at nephrectomy. Treatment denoted: 15 Gy SBRT to primary tumor, nephrectomy 4 weeks later. Blood was sampled at baseline, 2 weeks and 4 weeks after SBRT. This renal cell carcinoma was of the clear cell type. Trimming removed 5 bases at V and 0 bases at J, with 21 bases between. The germline CDR1 and CDR2 sequences are SGHVS and FQNEAQ. This CDR3 comprises 18 residues.

The sequencing here drew on blood, taken from a patient whose treatment included radiotherapy and nephrectomy. This TCR was recovered from a man aged 45 to 65 with renal cell carcinoma. V and J are TRBV7-8 and TRBJ2-3; D is perhaps TRBD2 (5 bases). The CDR3 sequence: CASSPPLGLRLSTDTQYF. In nucleotides, the CDR3 is TGTGCCAGCAGCCCCCCCCTCGGACTGAGACTTAGCACAGATACGCAGTATTTT.